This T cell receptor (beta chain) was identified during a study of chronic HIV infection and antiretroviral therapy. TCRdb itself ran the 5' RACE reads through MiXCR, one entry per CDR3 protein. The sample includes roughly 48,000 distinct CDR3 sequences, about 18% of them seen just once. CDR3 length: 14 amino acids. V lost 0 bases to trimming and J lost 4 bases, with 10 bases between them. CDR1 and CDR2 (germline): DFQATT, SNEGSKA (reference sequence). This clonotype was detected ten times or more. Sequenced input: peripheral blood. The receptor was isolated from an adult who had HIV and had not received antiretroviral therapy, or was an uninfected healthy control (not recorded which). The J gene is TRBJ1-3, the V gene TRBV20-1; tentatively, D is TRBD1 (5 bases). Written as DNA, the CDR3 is TGCAGTGCTAGAGATCGGACACCCGGAAACACCATATATTTT. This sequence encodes CSARDRTPGNTIYF.